Presented here are 13 T cell receptor beta chains from one specimen sequenced in a study of blood T cells in healthy people across ages. PCR was performed a second time for roughly 7 to 11 cycles using a sample-barcoded 5' primer and a J-beta primer mix. Each CDR3 protein gets one entry after TCRdb re-called the 5' RACE reads with MiXCR. In the table there are about 1.7 million distinct CDR3 sequences, 25% to 30% of which are singletons. The sequencing input was blood. Receptors were obtained from a woman younger than 45 in good health.

This clonotype has ten or more counts. The V gene is TRBV4-2, the J gene TRBJ2-7; no firm D call. Looked up from germline, CDR1 is LGHNA and CDR2 is YNFKEQ. V was shortened by 1 base and J by 2 bases, with 9 bases between the two germline ends. This CDR3 is 14 amino acids long. The CDR3 loop is CASSQATTAYEQYF. For the CDR3, the DNA is TGTGCCAGCAGCCAAGCTACCACGGCCTACGAGCAGTACTTC.

J is TRBJ2-3 and V is TRBV7-9; the match to TRBD2 covers 11 bases. V gave up 6 bases and J gave up 3 bases; unmatched junction bases: 8. CDR1 and CDR2 (germline): SEHNR, FQNEAQ (reference sequence). The CDR3 consists of 16 residues. The CDR3 spells CASSQATSGTTDTQYF. Here the CDR3 DNA reads TGTGCCAGCAGTCAAGCGACTAGCGGGACTACAGATACGCAGTATTTT.

This clonotype appeared a few times. The rearrangement joins TRBV27 to TRBJ2-5; 9 nucleotides agree with TRBD2. J lost 5 bases, V lost 7 bases, and 11 bases had no gene match. Germline loops: CDR1 MNHEY, CDR2 SMNVEV (reference sequence). The CDR3 has 15 residues. The CDR3 region has the DNA TGTGCCAGCACCCAAGGGCGGGGGGGCGAGGAGACCCAGTACTTC. Its protein product is CASTQGRGGEETQYF.

This clonotype was counted between two and nine times. The DNA of the CDR3 is TGCAGCGTACGGGACAGGGAAGACGGGGAGCTGTTTTTT. It yields the protein CSVRDREDGELFF. The rearrangement links TRBV29-1 to TRBJ2-2; 9 bases are a match to TRBD1. Germline assignment: CDR1 SQVTM and CDR2 ANQGSEA. There are 13 residues in the CDR3. V lost 6 bases, J lost 7 bases, and 6 bases stayed unmatched.

As to this clonotype: A junction boundary mismatches the germline segment, possibly from a read error. V usage is TRBV12-3 or TRBV12-4 and J usage is TRBJ2-1; 9 bases fit TRBD1. The CDR3 sequence is 15 residues long. DNA for the CDR3: TGTGCCAGCAGTTTAGGGACAGGGGATGTCAATGAGCACTTCTTC. Translation: CASSLGTGDVNEHFF.

The table lists this clonotype with many counts. V usage is TRBV7-9 and J usage is TRBJ2-1; D might be TRBD1 (6 bases). This CDR3 contains 13 residues. V was cut by 5 bases and J by 7 bases, with 12 bases left in between. Germline CDR1 is SEHNR and CDR2 is FQNEAQ (reference sequence). CDR3 sequence: CASSRTESNEQFF. The CDR3 DNA reads TGTGCCAGCAGCAGGACAGAATCAAATGAGCAGTTCTTC.

This clonotype showed up just a few times. This rearrangement joins TRBV7-9 to TRBJ2-1, with TRBD2 matching over 10 bases. J was trimmed by 2 bases and V by 5 bases; bases with no gene match: 6. This CDR3 is built from 16 residues. The V gene's germline CDR1 is SEHNR and CDR2 FQNEAQ (reference sequence). The CDR3 is CASSQHSGGTYNEQFF. The CDR3 DNA is TGTGCCAGCAGCCAACATAGCGGGGGGACCTACAATGAGCAGTTCTTC.

This clonotype came up a few times. V usage is TRBV5-4 and J usage is TRBJ2-3; 9 nucleotides align to TRBD2. The CDR3 sequence is 16 residues long. CDR1 and CDR2 (germline): SGHNT, YYREEE (reference sequence). The ends lost 0 bases at V and 7 bases at J; junction bases unmatched: 9. CDR3 nucleotides: TGTGCCAGCAGCTTGGTTGGAGCGGGGGGTTCCCATACGCAGTATTTT. Protein: CASSLVGAGGSHTQYF.

The CDR3 sequence: CAIGKGQGHTDTQYF. The CDR3 nucleotides read TGTGCCATCGGAAAAGGACAGGGCCACACAGATACGCAGTATTTT. The genes are TRBV10-3 and TRBJ2-3, with 8 bases fitting TRBD1. The length of the CDR3 is 15 residues. CDR1 ENHRY and CDR2 SYGVKD come from the germline V gene. J gave up 2 bases and V 8 bases, and 9 bases lay outside the gene matches.

The chain has TRBV12-5 and TRBJ2-1, with D perhaps given as TRBD1 or TRBD2 (5 bases each). CDR3 length: 11 amino acids. The V end lost 6 bases, the J end lost 14 bases, and 14 bases lay between the germline ends. CDR1 and CDR2 from the germline V gene are LGHNT and FRNRAP. This CDR3 reads CASGPGTAKFF. The CDR3 DNA sequence: TGTGCTAGTGGCCCGGGGACCGCGAAGTTCTTC.

There are a few counts of this clonotype. The CDR3 nucleotides are TGTGCCAGCAGCTGGGGGACTGGGGACGAGCAGTTCTTC. Amino acids: CASSWGTGDEQFF. The rearrangement joins TRBV7-2 to TRBJ2-1, with D possibly matching TRBD2 (6 bases). CDR3 length: 13 amino acids. The germline V gene has CDR1 SGHTA and CDR2 FQGNSA. V lost 4 bases and J 10 bases, leaving 14 bases between the germline ends.

This clonotype was observed at least ten times. The chain links TRBV29-1 to TRBJ1-1; D gene uncertain. The CDR3 loop spans 12 amino acids. V lost 8 bases and J 2 bases, leaving 12 bases between the germline ends. Germline V gene sequence: CDR1 SQVTM, CDR2 ANQGSEA. The CDR3 loop reads CSNSGGNTEAFF. In DNA, the CDR3 is TGCAGCAATAGCGGAGGTAACACTGAAGCTTTCTTT.

The chain links TRBV5-1 to TRBJ2-3; D perhaps matches TRBD1 (6 bases). Germline CDR1 is SGHRS and CDR2 is YFSETQ. CDR3 length: 14 amino acids. The V gene lost 7 bases and the J gene lost 4 bases, with 16 bases spanning the gap. The CDR3 region has the DNA TGCGCCAGCGTCCTAGGGGGAAGCGCAGATACGCAGTATTTT. Residues: CASVLGGSADTQYF.